The rows below give T cell receptor beta chains drawn from one sample of a study of blood T cells in healthy people across ages. From the 5' RACE reads, TCRdb called clonotypes with MiXCR, one entry per CDR3 protein. Of 1.6 million or so distinct CDR3 sequences listed, roughly a third are singletons. Input material: blood. These receptors originate from a woman aged 25 to 39 in good health. Each CDR3 is given with its conserved first and last residue. A D gene is named only where the DNA matches it firmly. Not all rows give a size; the values are once, few, many and, for expanded clones, a class.

size: .
length: 14
J: TRBJ1-4
D: TRBD1
V: TRBV28
CDR3: CASSSGQGMEKLFF
DNA: TGTGCCAGCAGTTCGGGACAGGGAATGGAAAAACTGTTTTTT

size: .
length: 16
J: TRBJ2-1
D: TRBD2
V: TRBV27
CDR3: CASSPLTSGRGNEQFF
DNA: TGTGCCAGCAGTCCGCTGACTAGCGGGAGGGGTAATGAGCAGTTCTTC

size: .
length: 16
J: TRBJ2-1
D: TRBD2
V: TRBV6-5
CDR3: CAGSYSLSGGHNEQFF
DNA: TGTGCCGGCAGTTACTCGCTCAGCGGGGGGCACAATGAGCAGTTCTTC

size: few
length: 18
J: TRBJ1-5
D: .
V: TRBV12-3/TRBV12-4
CDR3: CASSPRYVDTYSNQPQHF
DNA: TGTGCCAGCAGTCCTAGGTACGTGGACACGTATAGCAATCAGCCCCAGCATTTT

size: .
length: 19
J: TRBJ2-7
D: TRBD2
V: TRBV7-6
CDR3: CASSLGHRGSRGRASEQYF
DNA: TGTGCCAGCAGCTTAGGGCACAGAGGGTCCCGTGGGAGGGCCAGCGAGCAGTACTTC

size: .
length: 15
J: TRBJ2-3
D: .
V: TRBV9
CDR3: CASSVAQLSTDTQYF
DNA: TGTGCCAGCAGCGTAGCACAGCTAAGCACAGATACGCAGTATTTT

size: .
length: 14
J: TRBJ2-7
D: TRBD1
V: TRBV2
CDR3: CASRGQGVTYEQYF
DNA: TGTGCCAGCAGGGGACAGGGTGTTACCTACGAGCAGTACTTC

size: many
length: 18
J: TRBJ2-3
D: TRBD1
V: TRBV7-9
CDR3: CASSSRSGQGEPTDTQYF
DNA: TGTGCCAGCAGCTCTCGATCCGGACAGGGTGAACCCACAGATACGCAGTATTTT

size: .
length: 15
J: TRBJ2-1
D: TRBD2
V: TRBV11-2
CDR3: CASSLGPGTRDEQFF
DNA: TGTGCCAGCAGCTTAGGACCCGGGACTAGGGATGAGCAGTTCTTC

size: few
length: 16
J: TRBJ2-1
D: .
V: TRBV10-2
CDR3: CASSFSEEGSYNEQFF
DNA: TGCGCCAGCAGTTTTTCAGAGGAAGGGTCCTACAATGAGCAGTTCTTC

size: .
length: 15
J: TRBJ2-7
D: .
V: TRBV5-1
CDR3: CASSSYIETRDEQYF
DNA: TGCGCCAGCAGCTCCTACATCGAAACTCGGGACGAGCAGTACTTC

size: .
length: 15
J: TRBJ2-3
D: .
V: TRBV20-1
CDR3: CSAPPPSEYTDTQYF
DNA: TGCAGTGCCCCACCCCCTAGCGAGTACACAGATACGCAGTATTTT

size: .
length: 15
J: TRBJ2-7
D: .
V: TRBV4-1
CDR3: CASSAQGQSSYEQYF
DNA: TGCGCCAGCAGCGCACAGGGTCAAAGCTCCTACGAGCAGTACTTC

size: .
length: 18
J: TRBJ2-7
D: TRBD2
V: TRBV4-2
CDR3: CANSQASGGSPSKNEQYF
DNA: TGTGCCAACAGCCAAGCCAGCGGGGGGTCTCCTTCGAAGAACGAGCAGTACTTC

size: .
length: 15
J: TRBJ2-1
D: TRBD2
V: TRBV29-1
CDR3: CSAARTSGRDSEQFF
DNA: TGCAGCGCCGCACGGACTAGCGGGAGGGACAGTGAGCAGTTCTTC

size: .
length: 16
J: TRBJ1-4
D: .
V: TRBV28
CDR3: CASSFDRSATNEKLFF
DNA: TGTGCCAGCAGTTTCGACCGTTCTGCAACTAATGAAAAACTGTTTTTT

size: .
length: 16
J: TRBJ2-7
D: .
V: TRBV20-1
CDR3: CSAKDKWGGAVYEQYF
DNA: TGCAGTGCTAAAGATAAGTGGGGGGGGGCCGTTTACGAGCAGTACTTC

size: .
length: 12
J: TRBJ1-5
D: .
V: TRBV13
CDR3: CASSKGGQPQHF
DNA: TGTGCCAGCAGCAAGGGAGGCCAGCCCCAGCATTTT

size: .
length: 15
J: TRBJ2-7
D: TRBD1
V: TRBV11-1
CDR3: CASSLEGDRGYEQYF
DNA: TGTGCCAGCAGCTTAGAGGGGGACAGGGGGTACGAGCAGTACTTC

size: few
length: 12
J: TRBJ2-1
D: .
V: TRBV20-1
CDR3: CSARGQINEQFF
DNA: TGCAGTGCTAGAGGGCAGATTAATGAGCAGTTCTTC

size: .
length: 17
J: TRBJ2-7
D: TRBD2
V: TRBV20-1
CDR3: CSARALSGADILYEQYF
DNA: TGCAGTGCTAGAGCCCTGAGCGGGGCCGACATTCTTTACGAGCAGTACTTC

size: few
length: 15
J: TRBJ1-2
D: .
V: TRBV7-6
CDR3: CASSLEGTVNYGYTF
DNA: TGTGCCAGCAGCTTAGAGGGAACGGTAAACTATGGCTACACCTTC

size: .
length: 17
J: TRBJ2-3
D: TRBD2
V: TRBV24-1
CDR3: CATSDPRTSGGTDTQYF
DNA: TGTGCCACCAGTGACCCTCGGACTAGCGGCGGCACAGATACGCAGTATTTT

size: few
length: 15
J: TRBJ1-5
D: .
V: TRBV15
CDR3: CATSRTDGVNQPQHF
DNA: TGTGCCACCAGCAGAACGGACGGGGTCAATCAGCCCCAGCATTTT

size: .
length: 15
J: TRBJ1-1
D: .
V: TRBV9
CDR3: CASSVDDRTNTEAFF
DNA: TGTGCCAGCAGCGTAGATGACAGAACGAACACTGAAGCTTTCTTT

size: .
length: 17
J: TRBJ1-1
D: TRBD1
V: TRBV18
CDR3: CASSPLRMTGSDTEAFF
DNA: TGTGCCAGCTCACCACTTCGAATGACAGGGAGTGACACTGAAGCTTTCTTT

size: few
length: 16
J: TRBJ1-6
D: .
V: TRBV21-1
CDR3: CASSKGYGWGSSPLHF
DNA: TGTGCCAGCAGCAAAGGATACGGGTGGGGGAGTTCACCCCTCCACTTT

size: .
length: 15
J: TRBJ1-2
D: .
V: TRBV5-6
CDR3: CASSLALQFSYGYTF
DNA: TGTGCCAGCAGCTTGGCTTTGCAATTCTCATATGGCTACACCTTC

size: .
length: 15
J: TRBJ2-7
D: TRBD1
V: TRBV5-6
CDR3: CASSMRRQGGYEQYF
DNA: TGTGCCAGCAGCATGCGGAGACAGGGTGGCTACGAGCAGTACTTC

size: .
length: 15
J: TRBJ1-5
D: TRBD1
V: TRBV15
CDR3: CATSVTGGSNQPQHF
DNA: TGTGCCACCAGCGTTACAGGGGGTAGCAATCAGCCCCAGCATTTT

size: .
length: 15
J: TRBJ2-1
D: TRBD2
V: TRBV10-3
CDR3: CAIREGLAGNNEQFF
DNA: TGTGCCATCAGGGAAGGACTAGCGGGTAACAATGAACAGTTCTTC

size: .
length: 16
J: TRBJ1-5
D: .
V: TRBV20-1
CDR3: CSARVPRGVSNQPQHF
DNA: TGCAGTGCTAGAGTCCCCAGGGGTGTAAGCAATCAGCCCCAGCATTTT

size: .
length: 16
J: TRBJ1-1
D: TRBD1
V: TRBV7-9
CDR3: CASSLFKATGRTEAFF
DNA: TGTGCCAGCAGCTTATTTAAGGCGACAGGGCGTACTGAAGCTTTCTTT

size: .
length: 14
J: TRBJ1-2
D: .
V: TRBV3-1
CDR3: CASSQVGGTFGYTF
DNA: TGTGCCAGCAGCCAAGTAGGGGGGACTTTTGGCTACACCTTC

size: .
length: 13
J: TRBJ2-5
D: .
V: TRBV7-2
CDR3: CASSFDSEETQYF
DNA: TGTGCCAGCAGCTTCGATAGCGAAGAGACCCAGTACTTC

size: once
length: 15
J: TRBJ2-1
D: TRBD2
V: TRBV11-1
CDR3: CACRGELAGCNEQFF
DNA: TGTGCCTGCAGGGGAGAGCTAGCGGGGTGCAATGAGCAGTTCTTC

size: .
length: 17
J: TRBJ1-5
D: .
V: TRBV27
CDR3: CASSPLIRRGPNQPQHF
DNA: TGTGCCAGCAGTCCCCTTATTCGCAGGGGACCCAATCAGCCCCAGCATTTT

size: many
length: 16
J: TRBJ2-7
D: TRBD1
V: TRBV4-1
CDR3: CASSQGEKGATYEQYF
DNA: TGCGCCAGCAGCCAAGGAGAGAAGGGGGCCACCTACGAGCAGTACTTC

size: .
length: 15
J: TRBJ1-2
D: TRBD1
V: TRBV6-6
CDR3: CASGGTGQGGEGYTF
DNA: TGTGCCAGCGGAGGAACGGGACAGGGTGGAGAGGGCTACACCTTC

size: .
length: 13
J: TRBJ2-1
D: .
V: TRBV28
CDR3: CASSFRPGDEQFF
DNA: TGTGCCAGCAGTTTTCGTCCGGGCGATGAGCAGTTCTTC

size: .
length: 13
J: TRBJ2-4
D: .
V: TRBV20-1
CDR3: CSAFPLARNIQYF
DNA: TGCAGTGCCTTCCCCCTGGCCCGAAACATTCAGTACTTC

size: few
length: 16
J: TRBJ2-1
D: TRBD1
V: TRBV6-6
CDR3: CASSYPTGTGDYEQFF
DNA: TGTGCCAGCAGTTACCCGACCGGGACAGGGGACTATGAGCAGTTCTTC

size: .
length: 12
J: TRBJ2-1
D: .
V: TRBV7-2
CDR3: CARQGGWDEQFF
DNA: TGTGCCAGACAGGGAGGTTGGGATGAGCAGTTCTTC

size: few
length: 12
J: TRBJ1-1
D: .
V: TRBV29-1
CDR3: CSAGMGGPEAFF
DNA: TGCAGCGCCGGTATGGGAGGCCCTGAAGCTTTCTTT

size: .
length: 14
J: TRBJ2-1
D: .
V: TRBV6-1
CDR3: CASSERLEAGEQFF
DNA: TGTGCCAGCAGTGAAAGGCTAGAGGCTGGCGAGCAGTTCTTC

size: .
length: 14
J: TRBJ2-1
D: TRBD2
V: TRBV2
CDR3: CASHRDYTYNEQFF
DNA: TGTGCCAGCCACCGGGACTATACCTACAATGAGCAGTTCTTC